The 10 T cell receptor beta chains given below trace back to one sample, sequenced in a study of beta chain features in type 1 diabetes. The study's findings and limits: Significant though moderate, a shortening of TCRB CDR3s appeared in all four CD4+ subsets of Type 1 diabetes patients.

No antigens are known for them. Since all of the isolated RNA was reverse transcribed, expressed TCRB transcripts were what got sequenced. Repertoires were generated with immunoSEQ multiplex PCR, while TCRdb's copy carries only in-frame clones and drops some. Altogether around 600,000 clones are present, around 12% being singletons, with the ten largest covering 0.095% to 0.15%. Sequencing was performed on naive CD4+ T cells from blood. The origin of the receptors is a young man with type 1 diabetes.

There are a few counts of this clone. V usage is TRBV7-2 and J usage is TRBJ2-5; perhaps TRBD1 as D (5 bases). Trimming pared 2 bases from V and 1 base from J, leaving 14 bases between. This CDR3 is built from 16 residues. The germline V gene encodes CDR1 SGHTA and CDR2 FQGNSA. CDR3 in amino acids: CASSLLNDRLQETQYF. In DNA form, the CDR3 reads TGTGCCAGCAGCTTACTAAATGACAGACTCCAAGAGACCCAGTACTTC.

This clone was counted a few times. V and J are TRBV28 and TRBJ2-1; D is possibly TRBD1 (5 bases). Germline V lookup: CDR1 MDHEN, CDR2 SYDVKM. V was cut by 5 bases and J by 10 bases, with 15 bases left in between. The CDR3 consists of 13 residues. The CDR3 loop reads CASSRGHLGEQFF. CDR3 DNA: TGTGCCAGCAGTCGAGGACACCTCGGAGAGCAGTTCTTC. The entire variable domain, with the rest obtained from reference TRBV28 and TRBJ2-1, is as follows: DVKVTQSSRYLVKRTGEKVFLECVQDMDHENMFWYRQDPGLGLRLIYFSYDVKMKEKGDIPEGYSVSREKKERFSLILESASTNQTSMYLCASSRGHLGEQFFGPGTRLTVL.

This clone turned up a few times. The chain combines TRBV18 with TRBJ2-7, with 7 bases aligning to TRBD1. V lost 8 bases, J lost 3 bases, and 7 bases stayed unmatched. The CDR3 consists of 13 residues. The germline gives CDR1 KGHSH, CDR2 LQKENI. This chain's CDR3 is CASRGQAHYEQYF. DNA for the CDR3: TGTGCCAGCCGTGGACAGGCGCACTACGAGCAGTACTTC.

This chain joins TRBV4-2 and TRBJ2-3; 7 bases are shared with TRBD1. Unmatched junction bases numbered 10, after V lost 3 bases and J lost 1 base. Germline CDR1 is LGHNA and CDR2 is YNFKEQ. The CDR3 is 17 amino acids. The CDR3 spells CASSHGSGQPGTDTQYF. In DNA form, the CDR3 reads TGTGCCAGCAGCCACGGCTCGGGACAGCCCGGCACAGATACGCAGTATTTT.

The J gene is TRBJ1-6, the V gene TRBV11-3, with D possibly TRBD1 on 5 matching bases. CDR3 size: 14 residues. Germline CDR1 SGHNT, CDR2 YENEEA. Trimming left V 5 bases short and J 7 bases short, with 12 bases between. CDR3 amino acids: CASSLQGGNSPLHF. As DNA, the CDR3 is TGTGCCAGCAGCCTGCAGGGAGGGAATTCACCCCTCCACTTT.

This clone turned up a few times. V gene TRBV2 combines with J gene TRBJ1-2, with D possibly being TRBD1 (5 bases). Germline assignment: CDR1 SNHLY and CDR2 FYNNEI. This CDR3 is 12 amino acids long. The V and J ends lost 2 bases and 5 bases respectively, with 6 bases between them. The CDR3 DNA reads TGTGCCAGCAGTGAACCAGGGTATGGCTACACCTTC. Translating gives CASSEPGYGYTF.

The rearrangement joins TRBV28 to TRBJ2-1, with 10 bases identical to TRBD2. With V trimmed by 3 bases and J by 4 bases, 6 bases remained unmatched. Germline V gene lookup returns CDR1 MDHEN and CDR2 SYDVKM. This CDR3 is built from 16 residues. The CDR3: CASSFGLAAIYNEQFF. The CDR3, as DNA: TGTGCCAGCAGTTTCGGACTAGCGGCGATATACAATGAGCAGTTCTTC.

This clone was detected only a few times. At the DNA level, this CDR3 is encoded by other sequences in the same sample as well. The rearrangement links TRBV28 to TRBJ2-7; TRBD2 might be the D (6 bases). In germline, CDR1 is MDHEN, CDR2 SYDVKM. CDR3 length: 12 residues. V gave up 6 bases and J gave up 2 bases, with 8 bases separating them. The CDR3 nucleotides are TGTGCCAGCAGGCGGGGAGCCTACGAGCAGTACTTC. It specifies CASRRGAYEQYF. Filled out from reference TRBV28 and TRBJ2-7, the complete variable domain reads DVKVTQSSRYLVKRTGEKVFLECVQDMDHENMFWYRQDPGLGLRLIYFSYDVKMKEKGDIPEGYSVSREKKERFSLILESASTNQTSMYLCASRRGAYEQYFGPGTRLTVT.

V and J are TRBV7-9 and TRBJ2-1; 7 bases align to TRBD2. V trimming: 1 base; J trimming: 7 bases; junction bases outside the gene matches: 10. The CDR3 is 16 residues long. Per germline, CDR1 SEHNR and CDR2 FQNEAQ (reference sequence). In DNA, the CDR3 is TGTGCCAGCAGCTTAGATCTAGCGGTGAAGGGGAATGAGCAGTTCTTC. Protein product: CASSLDLAVKGNEQFF.

The chain is built from TRBV10-3 and TRBJ2-3; D unresolved. CDR3 length: 12 residues. The germline V gene encodes CDR1 ENHRY and CDR2 SYGVKD. Trimming shortened V by 4 bases and J by 2 bases, and 4 bases separated the two germline ends. Written as DNA, the CDR3 is TGTGCCATCAGTGTAAACACAGATACGCAGTATTTT. It is translated as CAISVNTDTQYF.